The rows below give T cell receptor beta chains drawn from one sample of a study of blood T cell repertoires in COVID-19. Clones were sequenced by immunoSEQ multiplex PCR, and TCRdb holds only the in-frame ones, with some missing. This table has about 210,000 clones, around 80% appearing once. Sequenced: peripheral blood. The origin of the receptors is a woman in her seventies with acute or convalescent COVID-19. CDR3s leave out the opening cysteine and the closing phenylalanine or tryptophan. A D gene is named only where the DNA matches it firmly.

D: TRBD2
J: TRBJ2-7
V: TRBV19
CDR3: ASSKPGLSTYEQY

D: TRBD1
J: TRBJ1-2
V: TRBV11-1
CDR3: ASSSLPGQGYGYT

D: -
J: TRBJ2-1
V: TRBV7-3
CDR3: ASSLDPGSDGNEQF

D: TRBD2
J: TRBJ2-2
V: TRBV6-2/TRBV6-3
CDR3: ASSLRGGNTGELF

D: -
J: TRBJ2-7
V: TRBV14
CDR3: ASSVQQGGYEQY

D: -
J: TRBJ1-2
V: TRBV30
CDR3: AWSLQVDLYGYT

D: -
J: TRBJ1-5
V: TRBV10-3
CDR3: AISDLQGFGQPQH

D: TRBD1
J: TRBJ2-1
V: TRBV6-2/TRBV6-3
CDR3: ASSYSIGQGHNEQF

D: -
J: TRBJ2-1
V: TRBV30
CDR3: AWSVYVGAAGEQF

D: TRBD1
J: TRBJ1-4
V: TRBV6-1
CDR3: ATQGGYEKLF

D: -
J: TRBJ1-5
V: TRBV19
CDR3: ASSHRVAQPQH

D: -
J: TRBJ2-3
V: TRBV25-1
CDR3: ASSESGPTDTQY

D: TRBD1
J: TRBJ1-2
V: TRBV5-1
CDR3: ASSPGQGGYGYT

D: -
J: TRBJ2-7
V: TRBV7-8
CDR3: ASSVNRASSYEQY

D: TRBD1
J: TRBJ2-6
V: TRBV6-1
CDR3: ASSAIGTGSSGANVLT

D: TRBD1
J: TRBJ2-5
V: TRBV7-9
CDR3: ASRQGANQETQY

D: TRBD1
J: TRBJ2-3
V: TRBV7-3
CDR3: ASSLQGGTDTQY

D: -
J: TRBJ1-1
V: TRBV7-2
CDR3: ASRPVRNTEAF

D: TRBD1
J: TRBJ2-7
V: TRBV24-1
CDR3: ATSGGQGGSYEQY

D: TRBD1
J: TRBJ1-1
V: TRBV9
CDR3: ASSARGQGGTEAF